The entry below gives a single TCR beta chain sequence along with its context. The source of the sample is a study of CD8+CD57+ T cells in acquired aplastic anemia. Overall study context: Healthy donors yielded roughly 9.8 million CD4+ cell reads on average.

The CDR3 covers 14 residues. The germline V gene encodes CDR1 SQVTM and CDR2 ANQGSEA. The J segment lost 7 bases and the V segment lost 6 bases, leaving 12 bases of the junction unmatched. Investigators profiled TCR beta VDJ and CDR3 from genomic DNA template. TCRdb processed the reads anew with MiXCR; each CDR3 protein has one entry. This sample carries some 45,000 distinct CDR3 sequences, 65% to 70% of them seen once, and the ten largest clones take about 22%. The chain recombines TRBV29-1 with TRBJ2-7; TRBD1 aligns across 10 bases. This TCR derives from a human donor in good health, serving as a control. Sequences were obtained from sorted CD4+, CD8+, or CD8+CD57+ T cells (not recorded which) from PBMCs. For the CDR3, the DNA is TGCAGCGTGCAAGGGCATGGGGACAGGGGAGAGCAGTACTTC. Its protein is CSVQGHGDRGEQYF.